The 8 T cell receptor beta chains below all came from one sample that was sequenced in a study of identical twins. TCRdb analysed the 5' RACE reads with MiXCR anew, one entry per CDR3 protein. This sample has some 320,000 distinct CDR3 sequences; roughly 12% occur once, and the top ten carry 7.2%. These same records also appear under a second study, on yellow fever vaccine responses in identical twins.

The specimen was CD8+ T cells sorted from blood. The receptors were sampled from a woman aged 18-29 years in good health.

This clonotype was observed a few times. The chain is built from TRBV27 and TRBJ2-7; a possible D gene is TRBD2 (5 bases). The CDR3 consists of 13 residues. Germline CDR1 and CDR2: MNHEY and SMNVEV (reference sequence). V was cut by 2 bases and J by 11 bases, with 16 bases left in between. CDR3 loop: CASSLAPGLAEYF. DNA for the CDR3: TGTGCCAGCAGTTTAGCCCCCGGGCTAGCCGAGTACTTC.

The rearrangement joins TRBV15 to TRBJ2-7; 7 bases are a match to TRBD1. This CDR3 is built from 14 residues. In germline, CDR1 is LNHNV, CDR2 YYDKDF (reference sequence). With V trimmed by 1 base and J by 7 bases, 7 bases remained unmatched. The CDR3 sequence is CATSRGTTGQEQYV. The DNA of the CDR3 is TGTGCCACCAGCAGAGGGACGACAGGGCAAGAGCAGTACGTC.

This clonotype has more than one count but fewer than ten. The rearrangement uses TRBV28 and TRBJ2-3; 8 bases are shared with TRBD2. Germline V CDR1 and CDR2: MDHEN, SYDVKM. After removal of 8 bases from V and 6 bases from J, the junction contained 10 bases not matched to a gene. The CDR3 has 14 amino acids. CDR3 amino acids: CASWGSRGGDTQYF. The CDR3 coding sequence is TGTGCCAGCTGGGGGAGTCGGGGGGGGGATACGCAGTATTTT.

The chain is built from TRBV7-9 and TRBJ2-5; 7 bases fit TRBD1. The germline V gene has CDR1 SEHNR and CDR2 FQNEAQ (reference sequence). V lost 6 bases and J lost 1; bases outside the gene matches: 14. This CDR3 has 17 amino acids. CDR3 loop: CASSHMGGQDAQETQYF. The CDR3 coding sequence is TGTGCCAGCAGTCATATGGGCGGACAGGACGCCCAAGAGACCCAGTACTTC.

This rearrangement joins TRBV12-3 or TRBV12-4 to TRBJ2-1, with 9 nucleotides matching TRBD1. This CDR3 comprises 15 residues. J lost 4 bases, V lost 3 bases, and 4 bases had no gene match. The CDR3 coding sequence is TGTGCCAGCAGTTTTGGACAGGGGAGGTACAATGAGCAGTTCTTC. Its translation is CASSFGQGRYNEQFF.

This clonotype occurred many times. V is TRBV29-1 and J is TRBJ1-4; possible D gene TRBD1, 6 bases. V was clipped by 5 bases and J by 1 base, with 8 bases between them. This CDR3 is 13 amino acids long. CDR1 is SQVTM and CDR2 is ANQGSEA in the germline V gene. The CDR3 nucleotides read TGCAGCGTTTGGACAGTAACTAATGAAAAACTGTTTTTT. Amino acid sequence: CSVWTVTNEKLFF.

In this sample, this clonotype turned up many times. This rearrangement joins TRBV4-1 to TRBJ1-5; TRBD1 might be the D (5 bases). CDR1 is MGHRA, CDR2 YSYEKL, per germline. CDR3 length: 13 residues. V was pared by 3 bases and J by 5 bases, with 8 bases between. The chain's CDR3 is CASSQARDQPQHF. The DNA for the CDR3 is TGCGCCAGCAGCCAGGCCAGGGATCAGCCCCAGCATTTT.

This clonotype was seen a few times. The chain combines TRBV5-1 with TRBJ2-6, with D maybe TRBD1 (6 bases). CDR1 and CDR2 from the germline V gene are SGHRS and YFSETQ. This CDR3 region has 20 residues. The germline V and J ends were trimmed by 2 bases and 0 bases, with 21 bases remaining between them. In nucleotides, the CDR3 is TGCGCCAGCAGCTTAGCCTCACAGGGTCTTTATGCCTCTGGGGCCAACGTCCTGACTTTC. Encoded protein: CASSLASQGLYASGANVLTF. Drawing the rest from reference TRBV5-1 and TRBJ2-6, the complete variable domain is KAGVTQTPRYLIKTRGQQVTLSCSPISGHRSVSWYQQTPGQGLQFLFEYFSETQRNKGNFPGRFSGRQFSNSRSEMNVSTLELGDSALYLCASSLASQGLYASGANVLTFGAGSRLTVL.